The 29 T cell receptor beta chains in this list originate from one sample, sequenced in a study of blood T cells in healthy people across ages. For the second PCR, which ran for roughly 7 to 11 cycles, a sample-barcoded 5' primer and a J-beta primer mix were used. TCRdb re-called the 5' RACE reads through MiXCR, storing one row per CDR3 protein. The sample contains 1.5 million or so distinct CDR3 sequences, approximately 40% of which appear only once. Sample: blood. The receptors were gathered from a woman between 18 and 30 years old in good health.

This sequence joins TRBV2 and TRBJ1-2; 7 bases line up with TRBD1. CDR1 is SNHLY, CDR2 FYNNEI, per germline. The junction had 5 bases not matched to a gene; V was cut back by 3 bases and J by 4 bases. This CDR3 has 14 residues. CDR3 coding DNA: TGTGCCAGCAGTGATCAGGGGGAGTCCTATGGCTACACCTTC. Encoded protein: CASSDQGESYGYTF.

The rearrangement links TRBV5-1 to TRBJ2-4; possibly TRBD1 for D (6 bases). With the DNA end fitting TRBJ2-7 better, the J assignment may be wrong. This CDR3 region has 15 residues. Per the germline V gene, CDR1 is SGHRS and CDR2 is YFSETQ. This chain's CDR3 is CASSGYLQGRNEQYF. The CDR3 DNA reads TGCGCCAGCAGCGGATACCTACAGGGTCGGAACGAGCAGTACTTC.

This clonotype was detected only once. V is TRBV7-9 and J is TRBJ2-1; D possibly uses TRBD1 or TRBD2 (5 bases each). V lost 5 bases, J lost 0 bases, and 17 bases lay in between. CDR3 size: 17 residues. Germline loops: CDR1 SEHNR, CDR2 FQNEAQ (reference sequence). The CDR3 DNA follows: TGTGCCAGCAGCATACCAGGGTTTGGGGGCTCCTACAATGAGCAGTTCTTC. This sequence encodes CASSIPGFGGSYNEQFF.

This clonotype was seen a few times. The CDR3 coding sequence is TGTGCCTGGAACCCCGGAGGAGCCAAAAACATTCAGTACTTC. Encoded protein: CAWNPGGAKNIQYF. The chain uses TRBV30 and TRBJ2-4; tentative D call: TRBD2 (5 bases). The CDR3 loop spans 14 amino acids. Germline CDR1 is GTSNPN and CDR2 is SVGIG (reference sequence). Trimming cost V 4 bases and J 0 bases, with 10 bases left between them. The entire variable domain, with the rest obtained from reference TRBV30 and TRBJ2-4, is as follows: SQTIHQWPATLVQPVGSPLSLECTVEGTSNPNLYWYRQAAGRGLQLLFYSVGIGQISSEVPQNLSASRPQDRQFILSSKKLLLSDSGFYLCAWNPGGAKNIQYFGAGTRLSVL.

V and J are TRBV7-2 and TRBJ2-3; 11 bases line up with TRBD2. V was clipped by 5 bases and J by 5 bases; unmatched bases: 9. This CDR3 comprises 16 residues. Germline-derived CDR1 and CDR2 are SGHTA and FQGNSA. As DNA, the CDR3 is TGTGCCAGCAGCCCGGGACTAGCGGCAAATGGAGATACGCAGTATTTT. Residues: CASSPGLAANGDTQYF.

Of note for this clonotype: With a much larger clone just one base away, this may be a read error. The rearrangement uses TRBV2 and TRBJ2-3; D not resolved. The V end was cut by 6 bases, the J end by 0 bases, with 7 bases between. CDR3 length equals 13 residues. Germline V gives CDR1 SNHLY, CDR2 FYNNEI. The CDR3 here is CASRLSSTDTQYF. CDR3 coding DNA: TGTGCCAGCAGGCTATCTAGCACAGATACGCAGTATTTT.

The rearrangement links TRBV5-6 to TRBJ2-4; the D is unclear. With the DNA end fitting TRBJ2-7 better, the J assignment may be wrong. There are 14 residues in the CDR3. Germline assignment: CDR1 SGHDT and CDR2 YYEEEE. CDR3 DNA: TGTGCCAGCACCCATGGCAGTAGCTCCTACGAGCAGTACTTC. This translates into CASTHGSSSYEQYF.

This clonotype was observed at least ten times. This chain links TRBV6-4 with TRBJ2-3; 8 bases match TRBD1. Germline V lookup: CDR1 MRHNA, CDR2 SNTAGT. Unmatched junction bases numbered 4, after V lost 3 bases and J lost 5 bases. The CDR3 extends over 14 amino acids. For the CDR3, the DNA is TGTGCCAGCAGTGAGGACAGGGAAGTAGATACGCAGTATTTT. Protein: CASSEDREVDTQYF.

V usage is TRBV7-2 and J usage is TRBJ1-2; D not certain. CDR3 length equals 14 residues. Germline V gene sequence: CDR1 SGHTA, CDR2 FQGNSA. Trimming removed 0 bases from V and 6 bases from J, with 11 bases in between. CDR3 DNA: TGTGCCAGCAGCTTAGCGAAGGGAAGAGATGGCTACACCTTC. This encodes CASSLAKGRDGYTF. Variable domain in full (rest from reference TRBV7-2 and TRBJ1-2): GAGVSQSPSNKVTEKGKDVELRCDPISGHTALYWYRQSLGQGLEFLIYFQGNSAPDKSGLPSDRFSAERTGGSVSTLTIQRTQQEDSAVYLCASSLAKGRDGYTFGSGTRLTVV.

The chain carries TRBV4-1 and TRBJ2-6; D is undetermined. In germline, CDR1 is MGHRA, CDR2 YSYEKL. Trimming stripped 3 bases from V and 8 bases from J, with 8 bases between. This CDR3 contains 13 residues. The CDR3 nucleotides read TGCGCCAGCAGCCAGAGCGTTACCAACGTCCTGACTTTC. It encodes CASSQSVTNVLTF.

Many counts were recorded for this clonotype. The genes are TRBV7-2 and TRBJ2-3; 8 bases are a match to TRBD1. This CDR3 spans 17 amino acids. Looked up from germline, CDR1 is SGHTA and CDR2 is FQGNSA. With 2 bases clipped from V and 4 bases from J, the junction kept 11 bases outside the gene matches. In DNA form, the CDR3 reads TGTGCCAGCAGCTTAAGGCCCCCAGGGGGCTTCTCAGATACGCAGTATTTT. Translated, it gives CASSLRPPGGFSDTQYF.

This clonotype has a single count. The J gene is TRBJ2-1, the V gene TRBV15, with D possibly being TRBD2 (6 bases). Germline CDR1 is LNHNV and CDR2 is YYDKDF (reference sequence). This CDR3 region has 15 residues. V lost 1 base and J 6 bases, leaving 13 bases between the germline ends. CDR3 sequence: CATSRVGGLINEQFF. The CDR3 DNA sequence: TGTGCCACCAGCAGAGTGGGAGGTTTAATCAATGAGCAGTTCTTC.

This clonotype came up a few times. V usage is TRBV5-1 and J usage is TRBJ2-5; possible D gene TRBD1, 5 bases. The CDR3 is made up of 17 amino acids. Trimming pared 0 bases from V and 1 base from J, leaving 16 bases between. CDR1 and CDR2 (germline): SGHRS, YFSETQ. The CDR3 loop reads CASSLVPKGQGQETQYF. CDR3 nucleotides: TGCGCCAGCAGCTTGGTTCCCAAAGGGCAGGGCCAAGAGACCCAGTACTTC.

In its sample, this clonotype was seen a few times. CDR3 coding DNA: TGTGCCAGCAGCGTAGAAGGACAGCCCTACGAGCAGTACTTC. It yields the protein CASSVEGQPYEQYF. The chain is built from TRBV9 and TRBJ2-7; D is perhaps TRBD1 (6 bases). The length of the CDR3 is 14 residues. Deletions cut 0 bases from V and 2 bases from J, with 9 bases between. Germline V gene lookup returns CDR1 SGDLS and CDR2 YYNGEE.

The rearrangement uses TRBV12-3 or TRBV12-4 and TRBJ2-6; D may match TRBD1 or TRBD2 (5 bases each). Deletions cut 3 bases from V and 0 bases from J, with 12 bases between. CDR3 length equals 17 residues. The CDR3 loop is CASSFWLRGSGANVLTF. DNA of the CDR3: TGTGCCAGCAGTTTTTGGTTGAGGGGCTCTGGGGCCAACGTCCTGACTTTC.

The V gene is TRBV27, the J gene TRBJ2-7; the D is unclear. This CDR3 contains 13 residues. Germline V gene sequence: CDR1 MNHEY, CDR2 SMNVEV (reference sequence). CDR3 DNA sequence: TGTGTCTCGGGCGGAACCCAAGCCTACGAGCAGTACTTC. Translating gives CVSGGTQAYEQYF.

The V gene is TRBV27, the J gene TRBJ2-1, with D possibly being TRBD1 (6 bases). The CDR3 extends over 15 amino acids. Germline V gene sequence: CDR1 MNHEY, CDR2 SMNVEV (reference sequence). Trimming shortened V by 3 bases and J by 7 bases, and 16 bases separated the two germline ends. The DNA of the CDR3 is TGTGCCAGCAGTTTGGGACACGACCCGGGGAATGAGCAGTTCTTC. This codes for CASSLGHDPGNEQFF.

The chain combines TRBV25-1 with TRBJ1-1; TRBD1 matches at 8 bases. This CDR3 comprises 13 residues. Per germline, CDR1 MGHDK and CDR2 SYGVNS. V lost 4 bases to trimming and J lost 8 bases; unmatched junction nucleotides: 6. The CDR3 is CASSAFGQGEAFF. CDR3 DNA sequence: TGTGCCAGCAGTGCTTTCGGACAGGGAGAAGCTTTCTTT. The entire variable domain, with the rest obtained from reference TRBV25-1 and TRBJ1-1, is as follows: EADIYQTPRYLVIGTGKKITLECSQTMGHDKMYWYQQDPGMELHLIHYSYGVNSTEKGDLSSESTVSRIRTEHFPLTLESARPSHTSQYLCASSAFGQGEAFFGQGTRLTVV.

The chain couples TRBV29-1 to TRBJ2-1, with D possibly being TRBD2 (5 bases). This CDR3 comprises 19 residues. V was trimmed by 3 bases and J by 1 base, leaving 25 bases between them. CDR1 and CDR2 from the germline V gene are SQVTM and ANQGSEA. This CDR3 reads CSVDGLERAQRLSYNEQFF. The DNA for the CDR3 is TGCAGCGTTGATGGACTGGAGAGGGCCCAACGACTGTCCTACAATGAGCAGTTCTTC.

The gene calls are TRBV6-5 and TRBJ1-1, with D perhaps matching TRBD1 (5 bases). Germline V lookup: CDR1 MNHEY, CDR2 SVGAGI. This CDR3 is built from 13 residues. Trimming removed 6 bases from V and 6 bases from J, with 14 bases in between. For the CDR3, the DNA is TGTGCCAGCAGCCTTACAGGCTTAGCTGAAGCTTTCTTT. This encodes CASSLTGLAEAFF.

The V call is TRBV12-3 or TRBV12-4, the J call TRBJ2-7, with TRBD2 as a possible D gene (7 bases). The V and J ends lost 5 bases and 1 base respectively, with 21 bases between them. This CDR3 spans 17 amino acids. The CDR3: CASSPRLWGGFSYEQYF. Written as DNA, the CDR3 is TGTGCCAGCAGTCCCCGGCTATGGGGGGGCTTTTCCTACGAGCAGTACTTC.

For the CDR3, the DNA is TGTGCCAGCAGCCCGCCCGACGGTAATGAAAAACTGTTTTTT. Its protein is CASSPPDGNEKLFF. This chain links TRBV9 with TRBJ1-4; D is ambiguous. The CDR3 spans 14 residues. CDR1 is SGDLS and CDR2 is YYNGEE in the germline V gene. The V and J ends lost 4 bases and 4 bases respectively, with 11 bases between them.

CDR3 in amino acids: CASSWEQRSNSPLHF. CDR3 DNA sequence: TGTGCCAGCAGTTGGGAACAGCGTTCCAATTCACCCCTCCACTTT. V gene TRBV27 combines with J gene TRBJ1-6; D not certain. The CDR3 totals 15 residues. V was cut by 4 bases and J by 7 bases, with 14 bases left in between. Germline CDR1 and CDR2: MNHEY and SMNVEV (reference sequence).

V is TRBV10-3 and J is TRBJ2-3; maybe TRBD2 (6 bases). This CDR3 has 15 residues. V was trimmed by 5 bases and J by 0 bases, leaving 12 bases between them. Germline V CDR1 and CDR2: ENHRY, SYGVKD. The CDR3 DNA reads TGTGCCATCAGTATTAGCGGAGCTAGCACAGATACGCAGTATTTT. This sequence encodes CAISISGASTDTQYF.

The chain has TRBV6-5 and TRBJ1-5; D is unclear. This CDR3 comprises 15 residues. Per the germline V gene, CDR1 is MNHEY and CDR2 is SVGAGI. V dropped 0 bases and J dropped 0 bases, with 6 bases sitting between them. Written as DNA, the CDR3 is TGTGCCAGCAGTTACTCCTGGTTTAGCAATCAGCCCCAGCATTTT. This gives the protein CASSYSWFSNQPQHF.

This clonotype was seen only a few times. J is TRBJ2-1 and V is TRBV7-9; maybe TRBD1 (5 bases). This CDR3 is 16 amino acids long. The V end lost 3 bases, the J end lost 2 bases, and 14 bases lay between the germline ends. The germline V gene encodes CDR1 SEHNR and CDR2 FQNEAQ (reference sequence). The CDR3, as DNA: TGTGCCAGCAGCTTGGGGCTTGTCCTAACCTACAATGAGCAGTTCTTC. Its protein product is CASSLGLVLTYNEQFF.

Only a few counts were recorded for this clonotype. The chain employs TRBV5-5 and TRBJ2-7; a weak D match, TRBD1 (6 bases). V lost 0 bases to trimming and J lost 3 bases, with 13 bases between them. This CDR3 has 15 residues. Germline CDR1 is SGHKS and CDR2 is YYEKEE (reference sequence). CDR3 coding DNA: TGTGCCAGCAGCTTGGAGTTTCAGGGGAGCTACGAGCAGTACTTC. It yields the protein CASSLEFQGSYEQYF. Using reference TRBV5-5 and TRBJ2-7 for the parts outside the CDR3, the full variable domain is DAGVTQSPTHLIKTRGQQVTLRCSPISGHKSVSWYQQVLGQGPQFIFQYYEKEERGRGNFPDRFSARQFPNYSSELNVNALLLGDSALYLCASSLEFQGSYEQYFGPGTRLTVT.

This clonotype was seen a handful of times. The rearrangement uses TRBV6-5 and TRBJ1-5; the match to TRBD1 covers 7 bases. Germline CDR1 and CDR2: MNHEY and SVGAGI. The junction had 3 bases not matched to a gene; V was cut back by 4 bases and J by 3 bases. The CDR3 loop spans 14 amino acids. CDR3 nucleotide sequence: TGTGCCAGCAGTTTGAGGGGGCTCAATCAGCCCCAGCATTTT. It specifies CASSLRGLNQPQHF.

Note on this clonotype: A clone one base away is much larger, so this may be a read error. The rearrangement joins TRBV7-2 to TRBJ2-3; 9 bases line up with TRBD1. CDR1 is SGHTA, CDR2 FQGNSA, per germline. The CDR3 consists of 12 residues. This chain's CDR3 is CAGSLGDRVGYF. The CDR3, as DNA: TGTGCCGGCAGCTTAGGGGACAGGGTTGGGTATTTT.